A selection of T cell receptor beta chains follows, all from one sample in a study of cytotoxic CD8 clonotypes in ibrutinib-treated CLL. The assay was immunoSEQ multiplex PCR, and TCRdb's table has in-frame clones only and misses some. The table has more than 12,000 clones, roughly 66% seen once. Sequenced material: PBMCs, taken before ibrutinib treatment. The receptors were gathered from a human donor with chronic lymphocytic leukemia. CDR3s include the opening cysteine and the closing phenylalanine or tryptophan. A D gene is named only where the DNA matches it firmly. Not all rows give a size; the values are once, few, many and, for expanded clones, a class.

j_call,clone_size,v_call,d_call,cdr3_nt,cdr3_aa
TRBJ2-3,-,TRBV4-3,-,TGCGCCAGCAGCCACCGACAGGGCACAGATACGCAGTATTTT,CASSHRQGTDTQYF
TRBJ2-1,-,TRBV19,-,TGTGCCAGTAGTATGCGGCGTCCGGCGAGCTCCTACAATGAGCAGTTCTTC,CASSMRRPASSYNEQFF
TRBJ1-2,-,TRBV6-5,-,TGTGCCAGCTCGGGCTTCTATGGCTACACCTTC,CASSGFYGYTF
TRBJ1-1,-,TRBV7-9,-,TGTGCCACCCCAGGGAAGGAGAACACTGAAGCTTTCTTT,CATPGKENTEAFF
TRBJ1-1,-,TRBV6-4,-,TGTGCCAGCAGAGGGGCAGGGGAAGCTTTCTTT,CASRGAGEAFF
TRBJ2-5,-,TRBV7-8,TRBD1,TGTGTCAGCAGCTTGGGACAGGGGGCTCCGCAAGAGACCCAGTACTTC,CVSSLGQGAPQETQYF
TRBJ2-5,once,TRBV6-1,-,TGTGCCAGCAGCCACCGTAAAGAGACCCAGTACTTC,CASSHRKETQYF
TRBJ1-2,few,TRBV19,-,TGTGCCAGTAGTATAGATCCCTTCAACTATGGCTACACCTTC,CASSIDPFNYGYTF
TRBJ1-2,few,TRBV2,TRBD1,TGTGCCAGCAGTGAACGGGACAGAGTCTTC,CASSERDRVF
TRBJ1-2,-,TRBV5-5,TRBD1,TGTGCCAGCAGCTTAGGCCCGACAGGGCCATATGGCTACACCTTC,CASSLGPTGPYGYTF
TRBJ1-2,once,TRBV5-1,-,TGCGCCAGCAGCTTGTCAGGGGTCGGGGACTATGGCTACACCTTC,CASSLSGVGDYGYTF
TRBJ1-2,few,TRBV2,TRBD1,TGTGCCAGCAGTGTTGGCGGGACAGGGAACTATGGCTACACCTTC,CASSVGGTGNYGYTF
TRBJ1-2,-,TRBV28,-,TGTGCCAGCAGCCTAGTCTGGATAGGGTTCGGTGGCTACACCTTC,CASSLVWIGFGGYTF
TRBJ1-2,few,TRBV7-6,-,TGTGCCAGCAGCCCAACCCGGGTGGCCTATGGCTACACCTTC,CASSPTRVAYGYTF
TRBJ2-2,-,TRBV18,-,TGTGCCAGCTCACCAATGACGAACACCGGGGAGCTGTTTTTT,CASSPMTNTGELFF
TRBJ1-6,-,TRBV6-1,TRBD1,TGTGCCAGTACCTTCACGACAGGGGGGGCTTCACCCCTCCACTTT,CASTFTTGGASPLHF
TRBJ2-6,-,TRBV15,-,TGTGCCACCAGCAGATACGGGGGGCCTGGGGCCAACGTCCTGACTTTC,CATSRYGGPGANVLTF
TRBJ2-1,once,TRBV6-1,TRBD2,TGTGCCAGCAGTGACCTAGCGGGGGGATTCAGGGAGCAGTTCTTC,CASSDLAGGFREQFF
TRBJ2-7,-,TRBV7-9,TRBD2,TGTGCCAGCAGCTCATTATCCGGACTAGCGGGAGGCTACGAGCAGTACTTC,CASSSLSGLAGGYEQYF
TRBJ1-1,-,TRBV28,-,TGTGCCAGCAGCTTGAGGGGTTGGACTGAAGCTTTCTTT,CASSLRGWTEAFF
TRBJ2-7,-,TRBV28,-,TGTGCCAGCAGCACTCGACAGGTCTCGTCCTACGAGCAGTACTTC,CASSTRQVSSYEQYF
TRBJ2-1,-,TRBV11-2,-,TGTGCCAGCAGCCCCCCCGGGGCCTACAATGAGCAGTTCTTC,CASSPPGAYNEQFF
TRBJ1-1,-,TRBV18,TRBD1,TGTGCCAGCTCACCGGACAGGATGAACACTGAAGCTTTCTTT,CASSPDRMNTEAFF
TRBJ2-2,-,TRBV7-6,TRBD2,TGTGCCAGCAGCCCCGGGACTAGTCAGCATAGGAACACCGGGGAGCTGTTTTTT,CASSPGTSQHRNTGELFF
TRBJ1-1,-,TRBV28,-,TGTGCCAGCAGTTTAAGCGCGCGTTACACTGAAGCTTTCTTT,CASSLSARYTEAFF
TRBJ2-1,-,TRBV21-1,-,TGTGCCAGCAGCAAAGGGGGGACTAGCTCGGATGGGTCACAGAATGAGCAGTTCTTC,CASSKGGTSSDGSQNEQFF
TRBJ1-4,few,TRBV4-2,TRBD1,TGTGCCAGCAGCCGCCGACAGGGTTGGGAAAAGGGACTGTTTTTT,CASSRRQGWEKGLFF
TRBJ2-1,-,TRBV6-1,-,TGTGCCAGCAGCTGGACGGTTCGATCCTACAATGAGCAGTTCTTC,CASSWTVRSYNEQFF
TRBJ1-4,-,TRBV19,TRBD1,TGTGCCAGTAGTATCGCCGGGACAGTTAATGAAAAACTGTTTTTT,CASSIAGTVNEKLFF
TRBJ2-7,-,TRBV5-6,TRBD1,TGTGCCAGCAGCTTACCGGGCCCAGGGGGACACGAGCAGTACTTC,CASSLPGPGGHEQYF
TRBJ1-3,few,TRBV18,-,TGTGCCAGCTCTTCGACTCCGGCGGGTGGAAACACCATATATTTT,CASSSTPAGGNTIYF
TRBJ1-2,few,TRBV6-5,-,TGTGCCAGCAGACTAAACAGGCTCCGAGGCTACACCTTC,CASRLNRLRGYTF
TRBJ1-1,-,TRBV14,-,TGTGCCAGCAGTTCCGGCATGAACACTGAAGCTTTCTTT,CASSSGMNTEAFF
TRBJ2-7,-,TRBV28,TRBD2,TGTGCCAGCAGGGGGACCGGGACTAACATCCACGAGCAGTACTTC,CASRGTGTNIHEQYF
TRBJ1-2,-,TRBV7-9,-,TGTGCCAGCAGCCAGGGCCGCCGGGATGGCTACACCTTC,CASSQGRRDGYTF
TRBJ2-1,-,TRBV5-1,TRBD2,TGCGCCAGCAGACCAAGCGGGGTCAGGTCCTACAATGAGCAGTTCTTC,CASRPSGVRSYNEQFF
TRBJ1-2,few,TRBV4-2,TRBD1,TGTGCCAGCAGCCAGCAGGGGGCGCAAGATGGCTACACCTTC,CASSQQGAQDGYTF
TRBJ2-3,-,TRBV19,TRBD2,TGTGCCAGTAGCGGGAGGACGCAGTATTTT,CASSGRTQYF
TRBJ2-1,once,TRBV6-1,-,TGTGCCAGCAGTGAAGTGGCCATCCCTTTTGACAATGAGCAGTTCTTC,CASSEVAIPFDNEQFF
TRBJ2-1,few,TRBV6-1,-,TGTGCCAGCAGTGAGTTTAGGGGTCCTGAGCAGTTCTTC,CASSEFRGPEQFF
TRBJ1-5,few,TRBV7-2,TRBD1,TGTGCCAGCAGCAGGACAGGCGGCAATCAGCCCCAGCATTTT,CASSRTGGNQPQHF
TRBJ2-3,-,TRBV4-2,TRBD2,TGTGCCAGCAGCCAAGGGGGACTAGCGGGGGTAGATACGCAGTATTTT,CASSQGGLAGVDTQYF
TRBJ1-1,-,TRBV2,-,TGTGCCAGCAGCTTAGGCCGGTGGACTGAAGCTTTCTTT,CASSLGRWTEAFF
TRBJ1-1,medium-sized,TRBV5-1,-,TGCGCCAGCAGGCAGGGAACCTACTCGAACACTGAAGCTTTCTTT,CASRQGTYSNTEAFF
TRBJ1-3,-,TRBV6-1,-,TGTGCCAGCGGGGCAGGGACAAGCGGAAACACCATATATTTT,CASGAGTSGNTIYF
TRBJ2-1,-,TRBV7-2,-,TGTGCCAGCCGGTACAATGAGCAGTTCTTC,CASRYNEQFF
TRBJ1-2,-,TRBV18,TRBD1,TGTGCCAGCTCACCACTCCATCGCTTCGGACAGGGTGGGTTTACGGGTGGCTACACCTTC,CASSPLHRFGQGGFTGGYTF
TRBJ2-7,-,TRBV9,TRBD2,TGTGCCAGCAGAGCAGCTAGCGGGAGACACGACGAGCAGTACTTC,CASRAASGRHDEQYF
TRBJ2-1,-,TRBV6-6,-,TGTGCCAGCAGCCCGGGGAGCAGGTACAATGAGCAGTTCTTC,CASSPGSRYNEQFF
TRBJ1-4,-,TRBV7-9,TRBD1,TGTGCCAGCAGCCGGGCAGGGGGAAGGAATGAAAAACTGTTTTTT,CASSRAGGRNEKLFF
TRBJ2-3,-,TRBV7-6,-,TGTGCCAGCAGCTTAAGCACTGCCGATACGCAGTATTTT,CASSLSTADTQYF
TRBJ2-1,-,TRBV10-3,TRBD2,TGTGCCATCACCGCGGGAGGGCCACTTGAGCAGTTCTTC,CAITAGGPLEQFF
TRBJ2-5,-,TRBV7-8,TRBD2,TGTGCCAGCAGCCATAGCGGGAGCGGGTCAGAGACCCAGTACTTC,CASSHSGSGSETQYF
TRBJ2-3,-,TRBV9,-,TGTGCCAGCAATAATCCCCGGGACCCCAGGACGGATACGCAGTATTTT,CASNNPRDPRTDTQYF